This is a list of T cell receptor beta chains from one sample in a study of blood T cell repertoires in COVID-19. The table came from immunoSEQ multiplex PCR; TCRdb's copy has only in-frame clones and leaves some out. This sample has about 670,000 clones, with just under 90% found just once. Sequenced: peripheral blood. The source is a woman aged 18-29 years with acute or convalescent COVID-19. The CDR3 runs from the conserved cysteine through the conserved F or W. The order of the fields is clone size, CDR3 length, J gene, D gene, V gene, CDR3 protein, CDR3 DNA. D genes are given only for firm matches. Clone sizes are given selectively: once, few, many, or a class where the clone is expanded.

size: -; length: 16; J: TRBJ1-6; D: -; V: TRBV3-1/TRBV3-2; CDR3: CASSQGGGPSNSPLHF; DNA: TGTGCCAGCAGCCAAGGGGGGGGTCCCTCTAATTCACCCCTCCACTTT
size: few; length: 14; J: TRBJ1-2; D: -; V: TRBV11-1; CDR3: CASSLGQGGYGYTF; DNA: TGTGCCAGCAGCCTAGGGCAGGGAGGCTATGGCTACACCTTC
size: -; length: 14; J: TRBJ1-2; D: -; V: TRBV7-9; CDR3: CASSPDKAPYGYTF; DNA: TGTGCCAGCAGCCCAGACAAGGCCCCCTATGGCTACACCTTC
size: -; length: 15; J: TRBJ2-7; D: -; V: TRBV6-6; CDR3: CASSYSTGYPYEQYF; DNA: TGTGCCAGCAGTTACTCAACAGGTTACCCCTACGAGCAGTACTTC
size: -; length: 18; J: TRBJ1-2; D: TRBD1; V: TRBV11-2; CDR3: CASSSGQGDFLPNYGYTF; DNA: TGTGCCAGCAGCTCGGGACAGGGGGATTTTTTACCGAACTATGGCTACACCTTC
size: -; length: 15; J: TRBJ1-1; D: -; V: TRBV5-1; CDR3: CASSLVASGNTEAFF; DNA: TGCGCCAGCAGCTTGGTGGCCAGTGGGAACACTGAAGCTTTCTTT
size: -; length: 17; J: TRBJ1-3; D: TRBD1; V: TRBV4-2; CDR3: CASSHLSGQISGNTIYF; DNA: TGTGCCAGCAGCCACCTCTCGGGACAGATCTCTGGAAACACCATATATTTT
size: few; length: 16; J: TRBJ1-6; D: TRBD1; V: TRBV3-1/TRBV3-2; CDR3: CASSQAPTGYNSPLHF; DNA: TGTGCCAGCAGCCAAGCTCCGACAGGGTATAATTCACCCCTCCACTTT
size: -; length: 16; J: TRBJ1-5; D: TRBD1; V: TRBV19; CDR3: CASTPGGSYSNQPQHF; DNA: TGTGCCAGTACCCCAGGGGGCTCGTATAGCAATCAGCCCCAGCATTTT
size: -; length: 13; J: TRBJ2-1; D: -; V: TRBV9; CDR3: CASTLVGGGEQFF; DNA: TGTGCCAGCACCCTGGTCGGAGGGGGCGAGCAGTTCTTC
size: -; length: 17; J: TRBJ1-2; D: TRBD1; V: TRBV5-1; CDR3: CASSFPTTGRANYGYTF; DNA: TGCGCCAGCAGCTTTCCAACGACAGGGAGAGCTAACTATGGCTACACCTTC
size: -; length: 13; J: TRBJ1-1; D: -; V: TRBV29-1; CDR3: CSVDRQMNTEAFF; DNA: TGCAGCGTTGATAGACAAATGAACACTGAAGCTTTCTTT
size: -; length: 14; J: TRBJ1-5; D: -; V: TRBV6-5; CDR3: CASRAGRFNQPQHF; DNA: TGTGCCAGCAGAGCGGGACGGTTCAATCAGCCCCAGCATTTT
size: -; length: 13; J: TRBJ1-2; D: -; V: TRBV6-5; CDR3: CASRGEVPGGYTF; DNA: TGTGCCAGCAGGGGGGAGGTCCCCGGAGGCTACACCTTC
size: -; length: 15; J: TRBJ1-5; D: TRBD1; V: TRBV2; CDR3: CASRVGTGKDQPQHF; DNA: TGTGCCAGCAGGGTGGGGACAGGGAAGGATCAGCCCCAGCATTTT
size: -; length: 15; J: TRBJ1-6; D: -; V: TRBV9; CDR3: CASSVGQGSGSPLHF; DNA: TGTGCCAGCAGCGTAGGTCAGGGTTCCGGTTCACCCCTCCACTTT
size: -; length: 15; J: TRBJ2-6; D: TRBD1; V: TRBV19; CDR3: CASSRQGAGANVLTF; DNA: TGTGCCAGTAGTAGACAGGGGGCTGGGGCCAACGTCCTGACTTTC
size: -; length: 16; J: TRBJ2-7; D: TRBD2; V: TRBV4-2; CDR3: CASSQPSGGATYEQYF; DNA: TGTGCCAGCAGCCAACCTTCCGGGGGGGCAACTTACGAGCAGTACTTC
size: -; length: 15; J: TRBJ2-3; D: -; V: TRBV4-1; CDR3: CASSQALPRSDTQYF; DNA: TGCGCCAGCAGCCAAGCTCTGCCTAGATCAGATACGCAGTATTTT
size: -; length: 15; J: TRBJ1-2; D: TRBD1; V: TRBV14; CDR3: CASSRAGTGSYGYTF; DNA: TGTGCCAGCAGCCGAGCCGGGACAGGGTCCTATGGCTACACCTTC
size: few; length: 13; J: TRBJ1-2; D: TRBD1; V: TRBV2; CDR3: CASSEGQGYGYTF; DNA: TGTGCCAGCAGTGAAGGACAGGGGTATGGCTACACCTTC
size: -; length: 14; J: TRBJ1-1; D: -; V: TRBV30; CDR3: CAWSRRTIGTEAFF; DNA: TGTGCCTGGAGTCGGCGGACTATAGGCACTGAAGCTTTCTTT
size: -; length: 15; J: TRBJ1-1; D: TRBD1; V: TRBV6-5; CDR3: CASIHSGPRGTEAFF; DNA: TGTGCCAGCATTCACAGCGGACCCAGGGGGACTGAAGCTTTCTTT
size: -; length: 13; J: TRBJ2-2; D: -; V: TRBV27; CDR3: CASSTQNTGELFF; DNA: TGTGCCAGCAGTACACAGAACACCGGGGAGCTGTTTTTT
size: once; length: 13; J: TRBJ2-5; D: -; V: TRBV2; CDR3: CASKGGIGETQYF; DNA: TGTGCCAGCAAGGGAGGTATCGGAGAGACCCAGTACTTC
size: -; length: 17; J: TRBJ1-2; D: TRBD1; V: TRBV5-4; CDR3: CASSLAGQQGPNYGYTF; DNA: TGTGCCAGCAGCTTGGCCGGGCAACAGGGGCCTAACTATGGCTACACCTTC
size: -; length: 15; J: TRBJ1-2; D: -; V: TRBV12-5; CDR3: CASGLKVRGNYGYTF; DNA: TGTGCTAGTGGTTTGAAGGTGAGAGGGAACTATGGCTACACCTTC
size: -; length: 14; J: TRBJ1-2; D: -; V: TRBV6-5; CDR3: CASRSPRASYGYTF; DNA: TGTGCCAGCAGGTCCCCCCGAGCATCCTATGGCTACACCTTC
size: -; length: 14; J: TRBJ1-5; D: -; V: TRBV19; CDR3: CASSRGDLSQPQHF; DNA: TGTGCCAGTAGTCGGGGGGACTTATCTCAGCCCCAGCATTTT
size: -; length: 15; J: TRBJ2-7; D: -; V: TRBV7-2; CDR3: CASSSPGVTLHEQYF; DNA: TGTGCCAGCAGCTCCCCGGGGGTAACTCTCCACGAGCAGTACTTC
size: once; length: 15; J: TRBJ2-1; D: -; V: TRBV5-6; CDR3: CASSLRGFSYNEQFF; DNA: TGTGCCAGCAGCCTTAGGGGTTTCTCCTACAATGAGCAGTTCTTC
size: -; length: 21; J: TRBJ2-2; D: TRBD1; V: TRBV30; CDR3: CAWSVMDRGYSGGPNTGELFF; DNA: TGTGCCTGGAGTGTAATGGACAGGGGTTATAGTGGCGGACCGAACACCGGGGAGCTGTTTTTT
size: few; length: 16; J: TRBJ1-1; D: -; V: TRBV6-1; CDR3: CASSEQQGRGDTEAFF; DNA: TGTGCCAGCAGTGAACAACAGGGACGGGGGGACACTGAAGCTTTCTTT
size: few; length: 14; J: TRBJ2-3; D: TRBD2; V: TRBV6-4; CDR3: CASSAGTTTDTQYF; DNA: TGTGCCAGCAGTGCCGGGACTACCACAGATACGCAGTATTTT
size: -; length: 17; J: TRBJ2-3; D: -; V: TRBV5-6; CDR3: CASSYLVGSPPTDTQYF; DNA: TGTGCCAGCAGTTATCTAGTCGGGTCCCCACCCACAGATACGCAGTATTTT